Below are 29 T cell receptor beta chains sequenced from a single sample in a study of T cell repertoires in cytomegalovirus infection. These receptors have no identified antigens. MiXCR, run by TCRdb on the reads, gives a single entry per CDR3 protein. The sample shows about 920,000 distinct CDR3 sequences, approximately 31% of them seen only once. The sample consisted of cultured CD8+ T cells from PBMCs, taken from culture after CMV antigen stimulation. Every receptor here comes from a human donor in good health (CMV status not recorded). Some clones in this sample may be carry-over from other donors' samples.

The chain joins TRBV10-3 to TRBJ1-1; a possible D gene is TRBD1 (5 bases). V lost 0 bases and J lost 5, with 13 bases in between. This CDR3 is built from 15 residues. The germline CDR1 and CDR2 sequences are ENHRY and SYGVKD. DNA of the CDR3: TGTGCCATCAGTGAGTCGGGGGGGATGCGGACTGAAGCTTTCTTT. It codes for CAISESGGMRTEAFF.

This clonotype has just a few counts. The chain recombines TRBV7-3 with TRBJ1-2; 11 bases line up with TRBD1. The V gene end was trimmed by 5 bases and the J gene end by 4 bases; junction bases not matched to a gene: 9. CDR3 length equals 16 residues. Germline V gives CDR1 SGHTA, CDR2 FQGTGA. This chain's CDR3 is CASSPRRDRGVYGYTF. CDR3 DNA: TGTGCCAGCAGCCCCCGCCGGGACAGGGGGGTCTATGGCTACACCTTC.

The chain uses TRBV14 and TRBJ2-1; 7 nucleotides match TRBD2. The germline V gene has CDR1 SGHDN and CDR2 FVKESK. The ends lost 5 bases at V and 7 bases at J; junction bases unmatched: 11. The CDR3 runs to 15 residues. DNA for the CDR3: TGTGCCAGCAGCTCCCGGGACCTGGGAGGGAATGAGCAGTTCTTC. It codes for CASSSRDLGGNEQFF.

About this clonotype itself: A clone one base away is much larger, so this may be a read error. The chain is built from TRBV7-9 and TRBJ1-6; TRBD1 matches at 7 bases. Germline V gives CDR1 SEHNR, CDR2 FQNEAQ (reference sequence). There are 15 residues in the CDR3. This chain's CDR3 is CVSSHRDSLNSPLHF. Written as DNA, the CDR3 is TGTGTCAGCAGCCACCGGGACAGCCTTAATTCACCCCTCCACTTT. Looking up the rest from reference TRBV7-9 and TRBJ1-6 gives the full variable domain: DTGVSQNPRHKITKRGQNVTFRCDPISEHNRLYWYRQTLGQGPEFLTYFQNEAQLEKSRLLSDRFSAERPKGSFSTLEIQRTEQGDSAMYLCVSSHRDSLNSPLHFGNGTRLTVT.

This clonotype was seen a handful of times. CDR3 DNA sequence: TGTGCCGGCCATCCGGCGACAGGGGGTTTTTTCGCCAATGAGCAGTTCTTC. Translating it yields CAGHPATGGFFANEQFF. The chain has TRBV7-9 and TRBJ2-1, with 9 bases identical to TRBD1. The CDR3 has 17 residues. From germline, CDR1 is SEHNR and CDR2 FQNEAQ (reference sequence). Trimming at V came to 11 bases and at J to 6 bases, leaving 20 bases not matched to a gene.

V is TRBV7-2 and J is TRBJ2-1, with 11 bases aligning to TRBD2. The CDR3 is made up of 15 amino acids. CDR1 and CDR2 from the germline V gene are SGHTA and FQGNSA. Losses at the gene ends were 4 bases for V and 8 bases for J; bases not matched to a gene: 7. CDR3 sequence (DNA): TGTGCCAGCAGCTCTTTAGCGGGGGGGGGTCATGAGCAGTTCTTC. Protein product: CASSSLAGGGHEQFF.

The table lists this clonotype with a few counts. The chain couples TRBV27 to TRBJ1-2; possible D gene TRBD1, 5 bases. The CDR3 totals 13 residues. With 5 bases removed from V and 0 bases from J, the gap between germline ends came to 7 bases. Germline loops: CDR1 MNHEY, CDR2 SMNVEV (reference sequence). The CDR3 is CASSQGPNYGYTF. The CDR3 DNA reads TGTGCCAGCAGTCAGGGACCTAACTATGGCTACACCTTC.

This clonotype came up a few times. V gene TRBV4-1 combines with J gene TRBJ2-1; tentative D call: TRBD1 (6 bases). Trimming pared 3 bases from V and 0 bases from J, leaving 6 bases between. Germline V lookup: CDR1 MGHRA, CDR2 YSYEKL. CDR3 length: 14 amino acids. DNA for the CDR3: TGCGCCAGCAGCCAGACAGGCTCCTACAATGAGCAGTTCTTC. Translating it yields CASSQTGSYNEQFF.

The CDR3 spells CASTGAVRYEQYF. Written as DNA, the CDR3 is TGTGCCAGCACGGGGGCGGTCCGCTACGAGCAGTACTTC. This chain links TRBV7-9 with TRBJ2-7, with D perhaps given as TRBD1 or TRBD2 (6 bases each). V shed 7 bases and J shed 3 bases, with 13 bases lying between them. Germline CDR1 is SEHNR and CDR2 is FQNEAQ (reference sequence). The CDR3 runs 13 residues.

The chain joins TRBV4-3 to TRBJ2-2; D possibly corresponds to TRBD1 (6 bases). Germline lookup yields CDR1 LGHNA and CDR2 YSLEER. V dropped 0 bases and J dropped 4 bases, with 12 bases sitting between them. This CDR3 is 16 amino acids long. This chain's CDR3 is CASSQDTGHSTGELFF. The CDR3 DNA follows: TGCGCCAGCAGCCAAGACACAGGGCATAGCACCGGGGAGCTGTTTTTT.

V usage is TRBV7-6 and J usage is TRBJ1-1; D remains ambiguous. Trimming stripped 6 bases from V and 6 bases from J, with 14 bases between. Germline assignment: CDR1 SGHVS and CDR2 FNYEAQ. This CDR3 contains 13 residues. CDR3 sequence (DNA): TGTGCCAGCAGGCCCCCCCGAGGCCCTGAAGCTTTCTTT. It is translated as CASRPPRGPEAFF.

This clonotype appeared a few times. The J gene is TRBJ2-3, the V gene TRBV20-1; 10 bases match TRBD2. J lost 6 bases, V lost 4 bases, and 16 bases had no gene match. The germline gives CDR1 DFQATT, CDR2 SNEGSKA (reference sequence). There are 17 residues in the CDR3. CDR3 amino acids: CSAKGYELAGAGDTQYF. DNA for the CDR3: TGCAGTGCTAAGGGGTATGAGCTAGCGGGGGCCGGGGATACGCAGTATTTT.

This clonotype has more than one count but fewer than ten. The DNA of the CDR3 is TGTGCCAGCAGCAAAGGAGACACCCTCAGCTCCCTTATCTACGAGCAGTACTTC. Encoded protein: CASSKGDTLSSLIYEQYF. This chain uses TRBV6-5 with TRBJ2-7; D ambiguous. CDR1 and CDR2 (germline): MNHEY, SVGAGI. Trimming took 6 bases from V and 3 from J, leaving 27 bases between them. The CDR3 has 18 amino acids.

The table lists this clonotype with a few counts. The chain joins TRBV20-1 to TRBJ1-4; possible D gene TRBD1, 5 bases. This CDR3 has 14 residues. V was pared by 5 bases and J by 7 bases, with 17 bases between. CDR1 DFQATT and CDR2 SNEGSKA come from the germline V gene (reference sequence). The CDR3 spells CSAGVGVSSEKLFF. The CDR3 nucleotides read TGCAGTGCTGGGGTAGGGGTTTCTAGTGAAAAACTGTTTTTT.

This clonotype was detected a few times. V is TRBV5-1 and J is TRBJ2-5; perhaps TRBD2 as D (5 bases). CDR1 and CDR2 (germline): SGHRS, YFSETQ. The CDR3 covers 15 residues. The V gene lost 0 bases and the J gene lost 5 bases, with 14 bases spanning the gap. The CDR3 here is CASSLGFSPGETQYF. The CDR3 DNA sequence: TGCGCCAGCAGCTTGGGTTTTAGCCCGGGGGAGACCCAGTACTTC.

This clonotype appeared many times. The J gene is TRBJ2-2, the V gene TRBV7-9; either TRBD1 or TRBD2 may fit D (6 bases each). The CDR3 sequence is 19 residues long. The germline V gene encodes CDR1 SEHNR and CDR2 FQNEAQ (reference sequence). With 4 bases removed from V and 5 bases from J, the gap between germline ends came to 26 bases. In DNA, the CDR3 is TGTGCCAGCAGCTCTCCGACTAGAAAGGGGGGTGCCTTAACCGGGGAGCTGTTTTTT. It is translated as CASSSPTRKGGALTGELFF.

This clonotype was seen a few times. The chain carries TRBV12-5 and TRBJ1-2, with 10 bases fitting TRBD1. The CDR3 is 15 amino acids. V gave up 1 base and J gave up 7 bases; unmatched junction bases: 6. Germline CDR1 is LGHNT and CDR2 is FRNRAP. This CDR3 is CASGLATGQGIGYTF. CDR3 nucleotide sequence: TGTGCTAGTGGTTTGGCGACGGGACAGGGGATTGGCTACACCTTC.

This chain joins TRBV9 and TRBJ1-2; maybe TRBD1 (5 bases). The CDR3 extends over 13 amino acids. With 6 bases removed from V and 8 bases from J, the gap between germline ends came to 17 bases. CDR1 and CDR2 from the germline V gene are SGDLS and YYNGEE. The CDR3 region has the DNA TGTGCCAGCACCCAGGAGGCGGGGCAGGGCTACACCTTC. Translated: CASTQEAGQGYTF.

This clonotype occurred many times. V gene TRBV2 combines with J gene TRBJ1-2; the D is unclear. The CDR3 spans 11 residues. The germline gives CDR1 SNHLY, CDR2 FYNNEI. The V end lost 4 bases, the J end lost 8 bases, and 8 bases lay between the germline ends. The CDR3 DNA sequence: TGTGCCAGCAGTGGGCTGGCCGGCTACACCTTC. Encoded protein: CASSGLAGYTF.

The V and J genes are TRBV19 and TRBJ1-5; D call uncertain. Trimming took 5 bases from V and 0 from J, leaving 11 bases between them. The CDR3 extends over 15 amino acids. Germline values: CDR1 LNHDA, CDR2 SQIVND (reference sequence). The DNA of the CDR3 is TGTGCCAGTAGTTCCAAGCTCTATAGCAATCAGCCCCAGCATTTT. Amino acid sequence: CASSSKLYSNQPQHF.

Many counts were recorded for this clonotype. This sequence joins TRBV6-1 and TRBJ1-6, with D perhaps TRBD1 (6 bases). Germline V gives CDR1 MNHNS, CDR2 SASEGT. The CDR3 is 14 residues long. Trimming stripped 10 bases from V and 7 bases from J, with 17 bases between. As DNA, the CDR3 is TGTGCCACCTTCGAAACAGGGTTCAATTCACCCCTCCACTTT. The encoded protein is CATFETGFNSPLHF.

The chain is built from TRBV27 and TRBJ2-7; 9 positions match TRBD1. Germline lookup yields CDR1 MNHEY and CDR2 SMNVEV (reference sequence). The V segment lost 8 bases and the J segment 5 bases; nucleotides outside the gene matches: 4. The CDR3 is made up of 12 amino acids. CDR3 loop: CASWTGADEQYF. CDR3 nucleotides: TGTGCCAGCTGGACAGGGGCTGACGAGCAGTACTTC.

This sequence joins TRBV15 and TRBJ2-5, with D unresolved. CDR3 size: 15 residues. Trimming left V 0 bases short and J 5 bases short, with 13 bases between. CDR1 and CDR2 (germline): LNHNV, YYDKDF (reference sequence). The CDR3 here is CATSRDRKSLETQYF. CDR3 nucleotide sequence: TGTGCCACCAGCAGAGATAGGAAGAGCTTGGAGACCCAGTACTTC.

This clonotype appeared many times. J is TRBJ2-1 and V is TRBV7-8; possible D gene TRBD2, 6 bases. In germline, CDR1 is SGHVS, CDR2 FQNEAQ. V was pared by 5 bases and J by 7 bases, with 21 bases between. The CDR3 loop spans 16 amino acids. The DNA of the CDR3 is TGTGCCAGCAGCCCTCCGGGACTCCAAAGAATGAATGAGCAGTTCTTC. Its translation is CASSPPGLQRMNEQFF.

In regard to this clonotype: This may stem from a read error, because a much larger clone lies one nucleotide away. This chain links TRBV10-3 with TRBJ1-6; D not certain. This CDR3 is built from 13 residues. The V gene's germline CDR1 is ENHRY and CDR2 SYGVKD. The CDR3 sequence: CAISDSPNSSLHF. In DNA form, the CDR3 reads TGTGCCATCAGTGACAGCCCAAATTCATCCCTCCACTTT.

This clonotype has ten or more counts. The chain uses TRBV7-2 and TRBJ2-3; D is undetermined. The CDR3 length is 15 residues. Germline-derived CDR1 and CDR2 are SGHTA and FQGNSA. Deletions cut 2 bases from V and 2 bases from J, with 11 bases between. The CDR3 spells CASSLLRLNTDTQYF. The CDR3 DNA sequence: TGTGCCAGCAGCTTATTGCGGTTAAACACAGATACGCAGTATTTT.

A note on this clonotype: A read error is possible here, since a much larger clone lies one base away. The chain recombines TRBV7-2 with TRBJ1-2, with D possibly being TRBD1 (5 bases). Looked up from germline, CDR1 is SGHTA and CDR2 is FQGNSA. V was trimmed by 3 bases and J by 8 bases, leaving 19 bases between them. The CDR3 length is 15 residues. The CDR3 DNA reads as TGTGCCAGCAGCTTCCCGGGTTACGGGGGTTCGGGCTACACCTTC. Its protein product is CASSFPGYGGSGYTF. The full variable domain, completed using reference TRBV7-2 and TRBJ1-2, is GAGVSQSPSNKVTEKGKDVELRCDPISGHTALYWYRQSLGQGLEFLIYFQGNSAPDKSGLPSDRFSAERTGGSVSTLTIQRTQQEDSAVYLCASSFPGYGGSGYTFGSGTRLTVV.

The CDR3 DNA reads as TGTGCCAGCAGCTTAGGTCGAAACCCCTTCGAGCAGTACGTC. Translating gives CASSLGRNPFEQYV. J is TRBJ2-7 and V is TRBV13; D uncertain. Germline CDR1 PRHDT, CDR2 FYEKMQ (reference sequence). The CDR3 runs to 14 residues. The ends were cut back, 0 bases at V and 6 bases at J, with 12 bases in the middle.

The CDR3 DNA sequence: TGTGCCAGCACGGGGGCCCAGAATGAGCAGTTCTTC. Its protein product is CASTGAQNEQFF. The chain links TRBV6-6 to TRBJ2-1; D possibly matches TRBD1 or TRBD2 (6 bases each). CDR1 is MNHNY and CDR2 is SVGAGI in the germline V gene (reference sequence). CDR3 length equals 12 residues. Trimming removed 7 bases from V and 7 bases from J, with 11 bases in between.